These T cell receptor beta chains were read from a single sample in a study of blood T cell repertoires in COVID-19. Clones were sequenced by immunoSEQ multiplex PCR, and TCRdb holds only the in-frame ones, with some missing. Of about 130,000 clones listed, 80% to 85% are singletons. What was sequenced was peripheral blood. All receptors come from a woman aged 25-40 years who had recovered from COVID-19. CDR3s include the opening cysteine and the closing phenylalanine or tryptophan. The D gene is left open where the match is weak. Clone sizes are given selectively: once, few, many, or a class where the clone is expanded.

CDR3 protein	CDR3 DNA	D gene	clone size	J gene	V gene	CDR3 length
CASSLAGGGELFF	TGTGCCAGCAGCTTAGCAGGGGGCGGGGAGCTGTTTTTT	NA	NA	TRBJ2-2	TRBV11-1	13
CASSSRSGPQHF	TGTGCCAGCAGCTCCCGATCCGGGCCCCAGCATTTT	NA	NA	TRBJ1-5	TRBV5-8	12
CASSSQLAGGSSSYNEQFF	TGCGCCAGCAGCTCCCAACTAGCGGGAGGGTCAAGCTCCTACAATGAGCAGTTCTTC	TRBD2	many	TRBJ2-1	TRBV5-1	19
CASSQASAAGYTF	TGTGCCAGCAGCCAAGCGTCGGCGGCGGGCTACACCTTC	NA	NA	TRBJ1-2	TRBV3-1/TRBV3-2	13
CSASKQGYGYTF	TGCAGTGCTAGTAAACAGGGTTATGGCTACACCTTC	NA	once	TRBJ1-2	TRBV20-1	12
CASSLATSGNSYEQYF	TGTGCCAGCAGCTTAGCGACTAGCGGTAACTCCTACGAGCAGTACTTC	TRBD2	NA	TRBJ2-7	TRBV7-2	16
CASRPDRGIGELFF	TGTGCCAGTAGACCGGACAGGGGGATCGGGGAGCTGTTTTTT	TRBD1	NA	TRBJ2-2	TRBV6-4	14
CASSVAGGTDTQYF	TGCGCCAGCAGTGTCGCGGGGGGGACAGATACGCAGTATTTT	TRBD2	NA	TRBJ2-3	TRBV5-1	14
CAWTDRAWGNSPLHF	TGTGCCTGGACAGACAGGGCCTGGGGAAATTCACCCCTCCACTTT	TRBD1	few	TRBJ1-6	TRBV30	15
CASSLGPGTSRYLVYNEQFF	TGTGCCAGCAGCTTGGGGCCCGGGACTAGCCGATATTTAGTATACAATGAGCAGTTCTTC	TRBD2	NA	TRBJ2-1	TRBV5-4	20
CASASMGALEQYF	TGTGCCAGCGCGTCCATGGGGGCGCTGGAGCAGTACTTC	NA	NA	TRBJ2-7	TRBV6-5	13
CASSDPGSAHEKLFF	TGTGCCAGCAGTGATCCGGGATCCGCACATGAAAAACTGTTTTTT	NA	NA	TRBJ1-4	TRBV9	15
CASSLGTSGSTPQFF	TGTGCCAGCAGCTTAGGGACTAGCGGTTCCACTCCCCAGTTCTTC	TRBD2	once	TRBJ2-1	TRBV7-2	15
CASSREGNTEAFF	TGTGCCAGCAGCCGTGAGGGGAACACTGAAGCTTTCTTT	NA	NA	TRBJ1-1	TRBV14	13
CASSGGQGLLYEQYF	TGTGCCAGCAGTGGTGGACAGGGACTTTTATACGAGCAGTACTTC	TRBD1	once	TRBJ2-7	TRBV2	15
CASSRGQGALRGNQPQHF	TGTGCCAGCAGTCGAGGGCAGGGGGCGCTTCGAGGCAATCAGCCCCAGCATTTT	TRBD1	few	TRBJ1-5	TRBV7-2	18
CASSQGREDEQYF	TGTGCCAGCAGCCAGGGTCGCGAGGACGAGCAGTACTTC	NA	NA	TRBJ2-7	TRBV4-2	13
CASSRGRNTEAFF	TGTGCCAGCAGTAGGGGCAGGAACACTGAAGCTTTCTTT	NA	NA	TRBJ1-1	TRBV6-5	13
CASSLGLVTKETQYF	TGTGCCAGCAGCTTAGGTTTAGTAACCAAAGAGACCCAGTACTTC	NA	NA	TRBJ2-5	TRBV11-2	15
CASSFLSFSGGRNEQFF	TGTGCCAGCAGTTTCCTTTCCTTTAGCGGGGGGCGCAATGAGCAGTTCTTC	TRBD2	NA	TRBJ2-1	TRBV27	17
CASFGNTEAFF	TGTGCCAGCTTCGGGAACACTGAAGCTTTCTTT	NA	NA	TRBJ1-1	TRBV27	11
CATSRATVRDRGNYEQFF	TGTGCCACCAGCAGAGCTACGGTCCGGGACAGGGGGAATTATGAGCAGTTCTTC	TRBD1	NA	TRBJ2-1	TRBV15	18
CASSLQRGAYNEQFF	TGTGCCAGCAGTCTCCAGCGGGGGGCCTACAATGAGCAGTTCTTC	TRBD2	few	TRBJ2-1	TRBV27	15
CASSMYSGGNYGYTF	TGTGCCAGTAGTATGTATTCGGGGGGGAACTATGGCTACACCTTC	NA	NA	TRBJ1-2	TRBV19	15
CASSPPGQGKTEAFF	TGTGCCAGCTCACCGCCGGGACAGGGCAAAACTGAAGCTTTCTTT	TRBD1	few	TRBJ1-1	TRBV18	15
CASSLQLGTQYF	TGTGCCAGCAGCTTACAACTAGGTACGCAGTATTTT	NA	NA	TRBJ2-3	TRBV7-2	12
CASSRLNTEAFF	TGTGCCAGCTCGCGCTTGAACACTGAAGCTTTCTTT	NA	NA	TRBJ1-1	TRBV18	12
CSVGGTGEKLFF	TGCAGCGTTGGAGGGACAGGTGAAAAACTGTTTTTT	TRBD1	NA	TRBJ1-4	TRBV29-1	12
CASSHILGNIGTGELFF	TGTGCCAGCAGCCACATTCTCGGGAACATCGGAACCGGGGAGCTGTTTTTT	NA	NA	TRBJ2-2	TRBV3-1/TRBV3-2	17
CAAGRPTNYGYTF	TGTGCCGCAGGGAGGCCGACTAACTATGGCTACACCTTC	NA	NA	TRBJ1-2	TRBV7-9	13
CASADSRTMLYF	TGTGCCAGCGCGGACAGCCGTACGATGTTGTACTTC	NA	NA	TRBJ2-7	TRBV25-1	12
CASSPSGQPVSGGGSQNIQYF	TGCGCCAGCAGCCCATCGGGACAGCCTGTCAGTGGCGGGGGGTCCCAAAACATTCAGTACTTC	NA	NA	TRBJ2-4	TRBV4-1	21
CASSSVSSSEAFF	TGCGCCAGCAGCTCAGTGTCTTCATCTGAAGCTTTCTTT	NA	NA	TRBJ1-1	TRBV5-1	13
CASSLTGQRDNEQFF	TGTGCCAGCAGCCTAACGGGACAGAGAGACAATGAGCAGTTCTTC	TRBD1	once	TRBJ2-1	TRBV3-1/TRBV3-2	15
CASSPLTSRRDTQYF	TGTGCCAGCAGCCCTTTGACTAGCAGGAGAGATACGCAGTATTTT	TRBD2	NA	TRBJ2-3	TRBV14	15
CASSYGTGDTEAFF	TGTGCCAGCAGTTACGGGACAGGGGACACTGAAGCTTTCTTT	TRBD1	NA	TRBJ1-1	TRBV6-5	14
CASSRPGQIYNEQFF	TGTGCCAGCTCACGACCGGGACAGATATACAATGAGCAGTTCTTC	TRBD1	NA	TRBJ2-1	TRBV18	15
CATSGGSKTQYF	TGTGCCACGTCAGGGGGCTCGAAGACCCAGTACTTC	TRBD1	NA	TRBJ2-5	TRBV5-5	12
CASSLEPGKNTEAFF	TGTGCCAGCAGCTTAGAACCAGGGAAGAACACTGAAGCTTTCTTT	NA	NA	TRBJ1-1	TRBV7-6	15
CASSLIAGGLTQYF	TGCGCCAGCAGCTTAATAGCGGGGGGCCTCACGCAGTATTTT	TRBD2	NA	TRBJ2-3	TRBV5-1	14
CAWSVQSTVNSPLHF	TGTGCCTGGAGTGTACAGTCAACCGTAAATTCACCCCTCCACTTT	NA	NA	TRBJ1-6	TRBV30	15
CASSRTRAETQYF	TGTGCCAGCAGTCGAACTAGGGCGGAGACCCAGTACTTC	NA	NA	TRBJ2-5	TRBV2	13